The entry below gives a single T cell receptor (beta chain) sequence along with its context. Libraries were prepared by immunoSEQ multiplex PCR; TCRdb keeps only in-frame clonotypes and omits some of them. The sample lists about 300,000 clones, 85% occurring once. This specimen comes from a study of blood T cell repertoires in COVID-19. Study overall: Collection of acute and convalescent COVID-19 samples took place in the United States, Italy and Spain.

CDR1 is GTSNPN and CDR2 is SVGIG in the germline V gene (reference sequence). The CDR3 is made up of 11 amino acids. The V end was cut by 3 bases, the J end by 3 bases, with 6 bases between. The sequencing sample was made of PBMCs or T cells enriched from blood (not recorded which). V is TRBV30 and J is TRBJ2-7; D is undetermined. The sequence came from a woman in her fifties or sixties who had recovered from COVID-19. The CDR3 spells CAWSSYYEQYF. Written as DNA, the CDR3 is TGTGCCTGGAGCTCCTACTACGAGCAGTACTTC.